The 17 T cell receptor beta chains listed next were all sequenced from one sample in a study of blood T cells in healthy people across ages. PCR was performed a second time for 7 to 11 cycles using a sample-barcoded 5' primer and a J-beta primer mix. TCRdb passed the 5' RACE reads through MiXCR, listing each CDR3 protein once. The data show approximately 1.5 million distinct CDR3 sequences, less than 45% seen once. The sequenced sample consisted of blood. These receptors were collected from a woman younger than 35 in good health.

This clonotype was seen a handful of times. This chain connects TRBV12-3 or TRBV12-4 to TRBJ2-7, with 9 bases matching TRBD1. This CDR3 is built from 13 residues. V lost 4 bases and J lost 3; bases outside the gene matches: 1. CDR3 protein: CASSWDRVYEQYF. The CDR3 DNA follows: TGTGCCAGCAGTTGGGACAGGGTCTACGAGCAGTACTTC.

The table lists this clonotype with a few counts. The V and J genes are TRBV4-2 and TRBJ2-3; TRBD2 might be the D (6 bases). This CDR3 region has 15 residues. Germline-derived CDR1 and CDR2 are LGHNA and YNFKEQ. V lost 5 bases and J lost 3, with 15 bases in between. The CDR3 sequence is CASSKTAGSTDTQYF. The DNA for the CDR3 is TGTGCCAGCAGCAAGACCGCGGGAAGTACAGATACGCAGTATTTT.

The genes are TRBV24-1 and TRBJ2-4; D is ambiguous. The assigned J gene may be wrong: the sequence end matches TRBJ2-7 better. Germline values: CDR1 KGHDR, CDR2 SFDVKD. The CDR3 totals 14 residues. The CDR3 here is CATSDARSSYEQYF. The CDR3 coding sequence is TGTGCCACCAGTGACGCCAGGTCTAGCTACGAGCAGTACTTC.

The sample holds a few counts of this clonotype. The gene calls are TRBV5-1 and TRBJ1-1, with 7 nucleotides matching TRBD1. Germline CDR1 reads SGHRS; CDR2 reads YFSETQ. The CDR3 is 12 amino acids. With 4 bases clipped from V and 6 bases from J, the junction kept 3 bases outside the gene matches. DNA for the CDR3: TGCGCCAGCAGCGACAGGGTGGCTGAAGCTTTCTTT. Translated: CASSDRVAEAFF. Full variable domain (missing parts from reference TRBV5-1 and TRBJ1-1): KAGVTQTPRYLIKTRGQQVTLSCSPISGHRSVSWYQQTPGQGLQFLFEYFSETQRNKGNFPGRFSGRQFSNSRSEMNVSTLELGDSALYLCASSDRVAEAFFGQGTRLTVV.

This clonotype appeared a few times. This chain uses TRBV29-1 with TRBJ2-7; no firm D call. The V gene lost 4 bases and the J gene lost 2 bases, with 9 bases spanning the gap. Germline assignment: CDR1 SQVTM and CDR2 ANQGSEA. This CDR3 is 12 amino acids long. In nucleotides, the CDR3 is TGCAGCGTTGGCCCGGGCACCTACGAGCAGTACTTC. Its protein is CSVGPGTYEQYF.

The chain links TRBV2 to TRBJ1-4; TRBD1 is a possible D gene (5 bases). This CDR3 spans 14 amino acids. Trimming took off 6 bases at V and 8 bases at J, with 16 bases between the two ends. CDR1 is SNHLY, CDR2 FYNNEI, per germline. DNA of the CDR3: TGTGCCAGCAGACTACTCATGGCAGGGGAAAAACTGTTTTTT. The encoded protein is CASRLLMAGEKLFF.

V and J are TRBV2 and TRBJ2-1, with a weak D call TRBD1 (5 bases). Trimming left V 3 bases short and J 4 bases short, with 13 bases between. Germline CDR1 SNHLY, CDR2 FYNNEI. This CDR3 contains 15 residues. The CDR3 is CASSEDKLNYNEQFF. The CDR3 bases are TGTGCCAGCAGTGAGGACAAACTAAATTACAATGAGCAGTTCTTC.

Note on this clonotype: A junction boundary mismatches the germline segment, possibly from a read error. The rearrangement joins TRBV7-7 to TRBJ2-2; 7 bases fit TRBD2. Germline CDR1 and CDR2: SSHAT and FNYEAQ (reference sequence). This CDR3 spans 17 amino acids. CDR3 in amino acids: CASSLRFGGRDTGELFF. DNA for the CDR3: TGTGCTAGCAGCTTACGTTTCGGAGGGAGGGACACCGGGGAGCTGTTTTTT. The whole variable domain, remainder taken from reference TRBV7-7 and TRBJ2-2, is GAGVSQSPRYKVTKRGQDVTLRCDPISSHATLYWYQQALGQGPEFLTYFNYEAQPDKSGLPSDRFSAERPEGSISTLTIQRTEQRDSAMYRCASSLRFGGRDTGELFFGEGSRLTVL.

This clonotype has only a few counts. The chain employs TRBV12-3 or TRBV12-4 and TRBJ2-1; D perhaps matches TRBD2 (7 bases). Trimming removed 7 bases from V and 0 bases from J, with 13 bases in between. The CDR3 covers 15 residues. The CDR3 here is CASKGGSSSYNEQFF. The CDR3 DNA reads TGTGCCAGCAAGGGGGGGTCCAGCTCCTACAATGAGCAGTTCTTC.

This clonotype was detected once. The chain links TRBV12-3 or TRBV12-4 to TRBJ2-3, with D maybe TRBD1 (5 bases). V lost 6 bases and J lost 6, with 10 bases in between. The CDR3 contains 12 residues. The CDR3 DNA reads as TGTGCCAGCAGGCCAGGGCTGGATACGCAGTATTTT. It specifies CASRPGLDTQYF.

V gene TRBV20-1 combines with J gene TRBJ1-4, with 8 bases lining up with TRBD1. CDR3 length: 13 amino acids. CDR1 and CDR2 (germline): DFQATT, SNEGSKA (reference sequence). With V trimmed by 6 bases and J by 7 bases, 7 bases remained unmatched. DNA for the CDR3: TGCAGTGCCAGACAGGGGCGGGGTGAAAAACTGTTTTTT. It is translated as CSARQGRGEKLFF.

On this clonotype: Sequence at one end of the junction differs from germline and may be a read error. For the CDR3, the DNA is TGTGCCGGCAGTCACTTAGCGGTTAGCTCCTACAATGAGCAGTTCTTC. Translated, it gives CAGSHLAVSSYNEQFF. This chain links TRBV27 with TRBJ2-1; D possibly corresponds to TRBD2 (6 bases). In germline, CDR1 is MNHEY, CDR2 SMNVEV (reference sequence). CDR3 length equals 16 residues.

The V gene is TRBV27, the J gene TRBJ2-2; D ambiguous. Trimming pared 8 bases from V and 4 bases from J, leaving 14 bases between. This CDR3 comprises 14 residues. CDR1 MNHEY and CDR2 SMNVEV come from the germline V gene (reference sequence). CDR3 sequence: CASQWGMTTGELFF. The CDR3 DNA reads as TGTGCCAGCCAATGGGGTATGACCACCGGGGAGCTGTTTTTT.

The chain links TRBV6-2 or TRBV6-3 to TRBJ2-1; TRBD1 agrees at 10 bases. CDR1 is MNHEY, CDR2 SVGEGT, per germline. Germline trimming cut 9 bases from V and 6 bases from J; bases unmatched to any gene: 17. The CDR3 covers 17 residues. CDR3 bases: TGTGCCAGGAGTCCAGGTTTGGGGACAGGGGACGGCAATGAGCAGTTCTTC. Its translation is CARSPGLGTGDGNEQFF.

The V call is TRBV7-9, the J call TRBJ1-5; tentatively, D is TRBD1 (5 bases). V lost 5 bases and J 2 bases, leaving 10 bases between the germline ends. The CDR3 contains 14 residues. Germline V gene lookup returns CDR1 SEHNR and CDR2 FQNEAQ (reference sequence). DNA of the CDR3: TGTGCCAGCAGCCCGACAGCAGGCAATCAGCCCCAGCATTTT. The encoded protein is CASSPTAGNQPQHF.

The chain recombines TRBV12-3 or TRBV12-4 with TRBJ1-4; D remains unclear. V dropped 6 bases and J dropped 8 bases, with 16 bases sitting between them. The CDR3 is 14 amino acids. The CDR3 here is CASSPGVPGEKLFF. CDR3 DNA: TGTGCCAGCAGCCCAGGCGTCCCGGGCGAAAAACTGTTTTTT.

The chain couples TRBV9 to TRBJ2-1; D is perhaps TRBD2 (6 bases). V was pared by 4 bases and J by 0 bases, with 17 bases between. The CDR3 has 17 amino acids. Germline CDR1 reads SGDLS; CDR2 reads YYNGEE. The CDR3 is CASSPLAVVGSYNEQFF. CDR3 nucleotides: TGTGCCAGCAGCCCTTTAGCGGTAGTCGGCTCCTACAATGAGCAGTTCTTC. Supplemented by reference TRBV9 and TRBJ2-1, the full variable domain reads DSGVTQTPKHLITATGQRVTLRCSPRSGDLSVYWYQQSLDQGLQFLIQYYNGEERAKGNILERFSAQQFPDLHSELNLSSLELGDSALYFCASSPLAVVGSYNEQFFGPGTRLTVL.